Only a few counts were recorded for the clone carrying this T cell receptor beta chain. Its target is unknown. The sample comes from a study of T cell repertoires in cytomegalovirus infection. About the study: Carrying CMV and the relevant HLA type showed in public TCR beta signatures. Study outcomes and limitations: In two of eight donors, the top clonotype was HLA-C-restricted CMV-specific. Accumulated public TCR beta family frequency recognized individuals carrying CMV together with the relevant HLA.

V lost 3 bases, J lost 4 bases, and 5 bases stayed unmatched. CDR1 SEHNR and CDR2 FQNEAQ come from the germline V gene (reference sequence). CDR3 size: 15 residues. TCRdb ran MiXCR on the reads and lists one entry per CDR3 protein. Among more than 55,000 distinct CDR3 sequences listed, about 20% were seen once. This TCR came from a human donor in good health (CMV status not recorded). Some clones in this sample may be carry-over from other donors' samples. The sample here was CD8+ T cells from cultured PBMCs, taken from culture after CMV antigen stimulation. J is TRBJ1-5 and V is TRBV7-9; 8 nucleotides align to TRBD1. CDR3 residues: CASSFGQGGNQPQHF. The CDR3, as DNA: TGTGCCAGCAGCTTCGGACAGGGAGGAAATCAGCCCCAGCATTTT.